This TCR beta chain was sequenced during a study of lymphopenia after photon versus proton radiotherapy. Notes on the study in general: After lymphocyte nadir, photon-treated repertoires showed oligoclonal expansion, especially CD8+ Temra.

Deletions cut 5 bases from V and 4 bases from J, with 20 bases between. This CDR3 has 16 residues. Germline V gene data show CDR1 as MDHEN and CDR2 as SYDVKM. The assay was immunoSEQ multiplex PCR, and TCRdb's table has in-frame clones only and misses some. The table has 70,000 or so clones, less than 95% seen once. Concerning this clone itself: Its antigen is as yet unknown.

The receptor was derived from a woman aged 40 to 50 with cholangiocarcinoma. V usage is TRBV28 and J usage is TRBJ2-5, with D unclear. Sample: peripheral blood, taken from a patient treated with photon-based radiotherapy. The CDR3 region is CASSPNLGRFSETQYF. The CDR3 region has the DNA TGTGCCAGCAGTCCCAACCTAGGGCGGTTTTCAGAGACCCAGTACTTC.